This is a list of T cell receptor beta chains from one sample in a study of breast tumors, draining lymph nodes, adjacent tissues. TCRdb re-analysed the multiplex PCR reads in MiXCR, keeping a single row per CDR3 protein. Here the sample spans about 35,000 distinct CDR3 sequences, roughly 36% being singletons. Sequencing used breast tumor tissue. The receptor source for this set is a female donor with breast cancer. Some clones in this sample may be carry-over from other donors' samples. Each CDR3 is given with its conserved first and last residue. A D gene is named only where the DNA matches it firmly. A clone size is listed for some rows: how often the clone was seen (once, few, many), or a class if it is expanded.

v_gene: TRBV20-1
abundance: many
len: 13
d_gene: NA
j_gene: TRBJ1-4
CDR3aa: CSATYRDGEKLFF
CDR3nt: TGCAGTGCCACCTACAGGGATGGTGAAAAACTGTTTTTT

v_gene: TRBV9
abundance: NA
len: 15
d_gene: NA
j_gene: TRBJ2-1
CDR3aa: CASSVAMAGNNEQFF
CDR3nt: TGTGCCAGCAGCGTAGCTATGGCAGGAAACAATGAGCAGTTCTTC

v_gene: TRBV20-1
abundance: medium-sized
len: 11
d_gene: NA
j_gene: TRBJ2-5
CDR3aa: CSAIDRETQYF
CDR3nt: TGCAGTGCTATCGATCGAGAGACCCAGTACTTC

v_gene: TRBV12-1
abundance: few
len: 14
d_gene: NA
j_gene: TRBJ2-3
CDR3aa: CASSPGTITDTQYF
CDR3nt: TGTGCCAGCAGTCCCGGGACTATCACAGATACGCAGTATTTT

v_gene: TRBV10-3
abundance: many
len: 14
d_gene: TRBD2
j_gene: TRBJ2-5
CDR3aa: CATRLAADPGTQYF
CDR3nt: TGTGCCACCCGACTAGCGGCAGACCCAGGGACCCAGTACTTC

v_gene: TRBV7-3
abundance: many
len: 15
d_gene: TRBD1
j_gene: TRBJ2-1
CDR3aa: CASSLRQGVYNEQFF
CDR3nt: TGTGCCAGCAGCTTAAGACAGGGGGTTTACAATGAGCAGTTCTTC

v_gene: TRBV20-1
abundance: many
len: 15
d_gene: NA
j_gene: TRBJ2-1
CDR3aa: CSASGAGWVYNEQFF
CDR3nt: TGCAGTGCTAGTGGGGCGGGATGGGTTTACAATGAGCAGTTCTTC

v_gene: TRBV3-1
abundance: NA
len: 13
d_gene: NA
j_gene: TRBJ1-4
CDR3aa: CASSQVGNEKLFF
CDR3nt: TGTGCCAGCAGCCAAGTTGGCAATGAAAAACTGTTTTTT

v_gene: TRBV5-1
abundance: many
len: 11
d_gene: NA
j_gene: TRBJ2-1
CDR3aa: CASSFDNEQFF
CDR3nt: TGCGCCAGCAGCTTCGACAATGAGCAGTTCTTC

v_gene: TRBV19
abundance: many
len: 15
d_gene: NA
j_gene: TRBJ1-4
CDR3aa: CASSPKGRTNEKLFF
CDR3nt: TGTGCCAGTAGTCCGAAAGGGCGGACTAATGAAAAACTGTTTTTT

v_gene: TRBV7-9
abundance: many
len: 15
d_gene: NA
j_gene: TRBJ1-4
CDR3aa: CASSDRPTTDEKLFF
CDR3nt: TGTGCCAGCAGCGACAGACCAACTACAGATGAAAAACTGTTTTTT

v_gene: TRBV12-3/TRBV12-4
abundance: many
len: 16
d_gene: NA
j_gene: TRBJ2-2
CDR3aa: CASSPEPGLGTGELFF
CDR3nt: TGTGCCAGCAGTCCCGAGCCCGGATTAGGCACCGGGGAGCTGTTTTTT

v_gene: TRBV20-1
abundance: few
len: 13
d_gene: NA
j_gene: TRBJ2-4
CDR3aa: CSARDPSQNIQYF
CDR3nt: TGCAGTGCTAGAGATCCCTCCCAAAACATTCAGTACTTC

v_gene: TRBV3-1
abundance: many
len: 14
d_gene: NA
j_gene: TRBJ1-2
CDR3aa: CASSQATQGGGYTF
CDR3nt: TGTGCCAGCAGCCAAGCCACACAGGGAGGTGGCTACACCTTC

v_gene: TRBV5-4
abundance: many
len: 16
d_gene: NA
j_gene: TRBJ2-3
CDR3aa: CASWRGGEVNTDTQYF
CDR3nt: TGTGCCAGCTGGAGGGGGGGGGAGGTTAACACAGATACGCAGTATTTT

v_gene: TRBV7-6
abundance: few
len: 13
d_gene: TRBD1
j_gene: TRBJ2-7
CDR3aa: CASSTDRGHEQYF
CDR3nt: TGTGCCAGCAGCACGGACAGGGGGCACGAGCAGTACTTC

v_gene: TRBV20-1
abundance: NA
len: 14
d_gene: TRBD2
j_gene: TRBJ2-7
CDR3aa: CSARDFSSGYEQYF
CDR3nt: TGCAGTGCTAGAGATTTCTCTAGCGGGTACGAGCAGTACTTC

v_gene: TRBV7-9
abundance: many
len: 15
d_gene: TRBD2
j_gene: TRBJ2-1
CDR3aa: CASSEAGAAVREQFF
CDR3nt: TGTGCCAGCAGTGAAGCGGGAGCCGCAGTACGTGAGCAGTTCTTC

v_gene: TRBV7-6
abundance: many
len: 17
d_gene: NA
j_gene: TRBJ2-5
CDR3aa: CASSQRDRGSSRETQYF
CDR3nt: TGTGCCAGCAGCCAGCGGGACAGAGGGTCCTCCAGGGAGACCCAGTACTTC

v_gene: TRBV6-2/TRBV6-3
abundance: many
len: 13
d_gene: TRBD1
j_gene: TRBJ1-5
CDR3aa: CASKGGRNQPQHF
CDR3nt: TGTGCCAGCAAAGGGGGCCGGAATCAGCCCCAGCATTTT

v_gene: TRBV7-2
abundance: many
len: 15
d_gene: TRBD1
j_gene: TRBJ2-7
CDR3aa: CASSLKAGGTYEQYF
CDR3nt: TGTGCCAGCAGCTTAAAGGCAGGGGGCACCTACGAGCAGTACTTC

v_gene: TRBV7-6
abundance: many
len: 11
d_gene: NA
j_gene: TRBJ2-1
CDR3aa: CASSLFHEQFF
CDR3nt: TGTGCCAGCAGCTTGTTCCATGAGCAGTTCTTC

v_gene: TRBV6-2/TRBV6-3
abundance: many
len: 16
d_gene: TRBD1
j_gene: TRBJ2-7
CDR3aa: CASSSPGQGGGYEQYF
CDR3nt: TGTGCCAGCAGTTCACCGGGACAGGGGGGAGGCTACGAGCAGTACTTC

v_gene: TRBV5-6
abundance: NA
len: 11
d_gene: NA
j_gene: TRBJ1-2
CDR3aa: CASSSGGGYTF
CDR3nt: TGTGCCAGCAGCTCCGGGGGGGGCTACACCTTC

v_gene: TRBV20-1
abundance: NA
len: 14
d_gene: NA
j_gene: TRBJ1-2
CDR3aa: CSASSQGGVYGYTF
CDR3nt: TGCAGTGCTAGTAGTCAGGGAGGGGTTTATGGCTACACCTTC

v_gene: TRBV20-1
abundance: once
len: 12
d_gene: NA
j_gene: TRBJ2-5
CDR3aa: CSARWEQETQYF
CDR3nt: TGCAGTGCCAGGTGGGAACAAGAGACCCAGTACTTC

v_gene: TRBV20-1
abundance: many
len: 12
d_gene: TRBD1
j_gene: TRBJ2-1
CDR3aa: CSGIGQAHEQFF
CDR3nt: TGCAGTGGCATCGGACAGGCTCATGAGCAGTTCTTC

v_gene: TRBV6-5
abundance: once
len: 16
d_gene: NA
j_gene: TRBJ1-2
CDR3aa: CASSLRTRTENYGYTF
CDR3nt: TGTGCCAGCAGCCTTAGAACCAGGACAGAAAACTATGGCTACACCTTC

v_gene: TRBV4-1
abundance: many
len: 17
d_gene: NA
j_gene: TRBJ2-7
CDR3aa: CASSQDALGGQTYEQYF
CDR3nt: TGCGCCAGCAGCCAAGATGCCCTAGGGGGACAAACCTACGAGCAGTACTTC

v_gene: TRBV27
abundance: many
len: 15
d_gene: TRBD2
j_gene: TRBJ2-7
CDR3aa: CASRLAGGSSYEQYF
CDR3nt: TGTGCCAGCCGTCTAGCGGGAGGATCCTCCTACGAGCAGTACTTC

v_gene: TRBV20-1
abundance: many
len: 15
d_gene: NA
j_gene: TRBJ2-1
CDR3aa: CSARWGEGSYNEQFF
CDR3nt: TGCAGTGCCAGATGGGGTGAAGGCTCCTACAATGAGCAGTTCTTC

v_gene: TRBV18
abundance: few
len: 14
d_gene: NA
j_gene: TRBJ2-7
CDR3aa: CASSPPESAYEQYF
CDR3nt: TGTGCCAGCTCACCACCGGAAAGCGCCTACGAGCAGTACTTC

v_gene: TRBV28
abundance: NA
len: 14
d_gene: TRBD2
j_gene: TRBJ2-1
CDR3aa: CASSLAGNYNEQFF
CDR3nt: TGTGCCAGCAGCCTAGCGGGAAACTACAATGAGCAGTTCTTC

v_gene: TRBV5-4
abundance: NA
len: 15
d_gene: TRBD2
j_gene: TRBJ2-1
CDR3aa: CASSLSGGTYNEQFF
CDR3nt: TGTGCCAGCAGCTTAAGCGGGGGAACCTACAATGAGCAGTTCTTC

v_gene: TRBV6-1
abundance: many
len: 11
d_gene: NA
j_gene: TRBJ2-7
CDR3aa: CASNLNDEQYF
CDR3nt: TGTGCCAGCAATCTTAATGACGAGCAGTACTTC

v_gene: TRBV29-1
abundance: many
len: 15
d_gene: TRBD2
j_gene: TRBJ2-1
CDR3aa: CSVDIAGHPVNEQFF
CDR3nt: TGCAGCGTAGACATAGCGGGACACCCGGTCAATGAGCAGTTCTTC

v_gene: TRBV20-1
abundance: NA
len: 15
d_gene: TRBD2
j_gene: TRBJ2-3
CDR3aa: CSARGASGRADTQYF
CDR3nt: TGCAGTGCTAGAGGGGCTAGCGGGAGGGCAGATACGCAGTATTTT

v_gene: TRBV9
abundance: NA
len: 13
d_gene: TRBD2
j_gene: TRBJ2-7
CDR3aa: CARLARSSYEQYF
CDR3nt: TGTGCCCGACTAGCGAGGAGCTCCTACGAGCAGTACTTC

v_gene: TRBV15
abundance: NA
len: 16
d_gene: NA
j_gene: TRBJ2-1
CDR3aa: CATSRGGERALDEQFF
CDR3nt: TGTGCCACCAGCAGAGGAGGCGAGAGGGCCCTAGATGAGCAGTTCTTC

v_gene: TRBV9
abundance: many
len: 16
d_gene: TRBD1
j_gene: TRBJ2-1
CDR3aa: CASSVAGTGNYNEQFF
CDR3nt: TGTGCCAGCAGCGTAGCCGGGACAGGGAATTACAATGAGCAGTTCTTC